Listed here are 13 T cell receptor beta chains from one sample, sequenced in a study of beta chain features in type 1 diabetes. Investigators reverse transcribed all isolated RNA, so they sequenced expressed TCRB transcripts. Using immunoSEQ multiplex PCR, the repertoire was profiled, and TCRdb retains in-frame clones only, with some absent. Among 970,000 or so clones, about 17% were seen once, and the ten largest hold 0.02% to 0.03%. Sequencing was done on a sample of naive CD4+ T cells from blood. The receptor source for this set is a woman aged 18-29 years in good health.

V usage is TRBV7-9 and J usage is TRBJ1-2, with 10 bases fitting TRBD1. Germline V lookup: CDR1 SEHNR, CDR2 FQNEAQ (reference sequence). Germline trimming cut 4 bases from V and 7 bases from J; bases unmatched to any gene: 15. This CDR3 comprises 17 residues. CDR3 amino acids: CASSSPTGGAYLGGYTF. The CDR3 DNA sequence: TGTGCCAGCAGCTCCCCGACAGGGGGCGCCTATCTAGGTGGCTACACCTTC. Complete variable domain (other parts from reference TRBV7-9 and TRBJ1-2): DTGVSQNPRHKITKRGQNVTFRCDPISEHNRLYWYRQTLGQGPEFLTYFQNEAQLEKSRLLSDRFSAERPKGSFSTLEIQRTEQGDSAMYLCASSSPTGGAYLGGYTFGSGTRLTVV.

This chain links TRBV18 with TRBJ1-1, with TRBD1 as a possible D gene (5 bases). Germline CDR1 is KGHSH and CDR2 is LQKENI. This CDR3 comprises 16 residues. Trimming left V 2 bases short and J 0 bases short, with 13 bases between. The CDR3 is CASSPYEDNMNTEAFF. DNA for the CDR3: TGTGCCAGCTCACCATACGAGGACAACATGAACACTGAAGCTTTCTTT.

On this clone: The junction does not match germline at one end; this may be a read error. The rearrangement uses TRBV27 and TRBJ2-2; D may match TRBD1 or TRBD2 (7 bases each). The germline gives CDR1 MNHEY, CDR2 SMNVEV (reference sequence). This CDR3 spans 17 amino acids. CDR3 residues: CASRPWGGTAKTGELFF. The DNA of the CDR3 is TGTGCCAGCCGACCCTGGGGAGGGACAGCGAAAACCGGGGAGCTGTTTTTT.

This clone has a handful of counts. The chain uses TRBV5-1 and TRBJ2-5, with TRBD1 matching over 10 bases. Germline V gives CDR1 SGHRS, CDR2 YFSETQ. There are 15 residues in the CDR3. V was clipped by 4 bases and J by 4 bases; unmatched bases: 7. CDR3: CASSTERDRGETQYF. The CDR3 DNA is TGCGCCAGCAGCACCGAACGGGACAGGGGAGAGACCCAGTACTTC.

The V gene is TRBV27, the J gene TRBJ2-1, with 8 nucleotides matching TRBD1. V was pared by 4 bases and J by 8 bases, with 4 bases of the junction left unmatched. This CDR3 region has 13 residues. CDR1 is MNHEY, CDR2 SMNVEV, per germline (reference sequence). The CDR3 DNA follows: TGTGCCAGCAGTTCCGACAGGGGATATGAGCAGTTCTTC. The encoded protein is CASSSDRGYEQFF.

This clone has more than one count but fewer than ten. This chain joins TRBV5-1 and TRBJ2-2; D perhaps matches TRBD2 (5 bases). The CDR3 extends over 16 amino acids. The V and J ends lost 0 bases and 3 bases respectively, with 12 bases between them. Germline V gene sequence: CDR1 SGHRS, CDR2 YFSETQ. CDR3 residues: CASSLGSASYTGELFF. In DNA, the CDR3 is TGCGCCAGCAGCTTGGGTTCGGCTAGCTACACCGGGGAGCTGTTTTTT.

This chain links TRBV2 with TRBJ1-2; weak D call: TRBD1 (5 bases). Trimming took 7 bases from V and 4 from J, leaving 16 bases between them. CDR1 and CDR2 from the germline V gene are SNHLY and FYNNEI. This CDR3 has 14 amino acids. Written as DNA, the CDR3 is TGTGCCAGCACCGTGGGGGGACCCGTCTATGGCTACACCTTC. It codes for CASTVGGPVYGYTF.

This clone was counted a few times. The chain joins TRBV9 to TRBJ2-1; 10 bases are a match to TRBD2. The CDR3 has 21 residues. Germline values: CDR1 SGDLS, CDR2 YYNGEE. Trimming cost V 0 bases and J 1 base; bases outside gene matches: 16. CDR3 in DNA: TGTGCCAGCAGCGTAGTCCGTTTCTCGTCGACTAGCGGGCCTTCCTACAATGAGCAGTTCTTC. As protein: CASSVVRFSSTSGPSYNEQFF.

This chain joins TRBV11-1 and TRBJ1-2; no reliable D call. V was pared by 4 bases and J by 0 bases, with 6 bases between. The CDR3 runs 13 residues. Per germline, CDR1 SGHAT and CDR2 FQDESV (reference sequence). The CDR3 region has the DNA TGTGCCAGCAGCTCAGATTCTAACTATGGCTACACCTTC. The encoded protein is CASSSDSNYGYTF.

This clone appeared a few times. V gene TRBV19 combines with J gene TRBJ1-2; 11 bases line up with TRBD1. This CDR3 has 14 amino acids. Unmatched junction bases numbered 7, after V lost 5 bases and J lost 8 bases. Per germline, CDR1 LNHDA and CDR2 SQIVND (reference sequence). This CDR3 is CASSPDRGLLGYTF. The CDR3 nucleotides are TGTGCCAGTAGTCCGGACAGGGGGCTGCTGGGCTACACCTTC.

Here the CDR3 reads CASSQVAQGTGYEQYF. CDR3 sequence (DNA): TGTGCCAGCAGCCAAGTTGCCCAGGGTACTGGCTACGAGCAGTACTTC. V is TRBV4-2 and J is TRBJ2-5; D might be TRBD1 (5 bases). TRBJ2-7 explains the end of the DNA better; the J call may be wrong. The germline V gene has CDR1 LGHNA and CDR2 YNFKEQ. CDR3 length: 16 amino acids.

The sample holds a few counts of this clone. The same CDR3 also results from other DNA sequences found in this sample. The chain carries TRBV29-1 and TRBJ2-5; 11 nucleotides align to TRBD2. Germline V gives CDR1 SQVTM, CDR2 ANQGSEA. The CDR3 consists of 14 residues. With 3 bases clipped from V and 1 base from J, the junction kept 1 base outside the gene matches. The CDR3 spells CSVDGTSGQETQYF. Written as DNA, the CDR3 is TGCAGCGTTGACGGGACTAGCGGCCAAGAGACCCAGTACTTC.

This clone has more than one count but fewer than ten. The chain recombines TRBV29-1 with TRBJ2-2; D remains ambiguous. CDR3 length: 15 residues. Germline loops: CDR1 SQVTM, CDR2 ANQGSEA. V was shortened by 4 bases and J by 1 base, with 13 bases between the two germline ends. Here the CDR3 DNA reads TGCAGCGTTGGTAGGGTGGGTTTGAACACCGGGGAGCTGTTTTTT. This translates into CSVGRVGLNTGELFF.